This section outlines one TCR beta chain sequence together with its context. The record originates from a study of blood T cell repertoires in COVID-19. Across the study: From T cells, B-cell-depleted T cells, or PBMCs came the material, which was cDNA or gDNA.

Germline CDR1 reads SGDLS; CDR2 reads YYNGEE. V gave up 3 bases and J gave up 4 bases; unmatched junction bases: 2. The CDR3 sequence is 13 residues long. In the authors' methods: Estimated nucleated cell counts came from reference gene primer amplification. TCRdb's table, derived via immunoSEQ multiplex PCR, lists solely in-frame clones and lacks some. V and J calls and clone size follow that table, whereas D and trimming were derived from the DNA. The sample has 250,000 to 300,000 clones; about 87% are singletons. This rearrangement joins TRBV9 to TRBJ2-3; 7 bases fit TRBD2. This clonotype was sampled from a woman aged 40 to 55 with acute or convalescent COVID-19. Sequencing was done on a sample of peripheral blood. The CDR3 nucleotides read TGTGCCAGCAGCGGGGAGGGACCAGATACGCAGTATTTT. This sequence encodes CASSGEGPDTQYF.